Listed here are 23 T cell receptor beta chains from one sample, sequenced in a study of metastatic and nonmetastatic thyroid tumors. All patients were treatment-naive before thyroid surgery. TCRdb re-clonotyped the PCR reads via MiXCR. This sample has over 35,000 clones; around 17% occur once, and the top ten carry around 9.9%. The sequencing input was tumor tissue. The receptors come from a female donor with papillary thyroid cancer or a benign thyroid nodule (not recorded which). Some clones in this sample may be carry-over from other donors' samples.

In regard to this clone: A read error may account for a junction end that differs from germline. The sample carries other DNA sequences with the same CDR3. Written as DNA, the CDR3 is TGCGCCAGCTCACTCGACCAAAGGAGCTATGGATACACCTTC. Protein: CASSLDQRSYGYTF. The chain combines TRBV18 with TRBJ1-2; D unresolved. The germline V gene has CDR1 KGHSH and CDR2 LQKENI. CDR3 length equals 14 residues.

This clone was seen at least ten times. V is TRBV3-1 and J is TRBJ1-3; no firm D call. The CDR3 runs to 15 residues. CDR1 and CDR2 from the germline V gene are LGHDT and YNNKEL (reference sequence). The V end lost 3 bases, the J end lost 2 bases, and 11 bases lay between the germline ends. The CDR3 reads CASSHDTGTGNTIYF. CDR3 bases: TGTGCCAGCAGCCATGACACCGGTACTGGAAACACCATATATTTT.

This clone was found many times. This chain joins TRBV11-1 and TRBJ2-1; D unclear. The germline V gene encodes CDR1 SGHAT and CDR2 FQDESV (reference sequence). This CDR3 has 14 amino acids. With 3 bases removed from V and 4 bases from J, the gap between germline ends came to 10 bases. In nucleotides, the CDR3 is TGTGCCAGCAGCTTCGGGCAGTTATACAATGAGCAGTTCTTC. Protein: CASSFGQLYNEQFF.

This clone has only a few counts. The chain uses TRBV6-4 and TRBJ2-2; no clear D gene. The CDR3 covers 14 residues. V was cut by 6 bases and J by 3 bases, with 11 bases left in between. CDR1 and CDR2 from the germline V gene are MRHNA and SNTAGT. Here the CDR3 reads CASSPTGDTGELFF. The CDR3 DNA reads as TGTGCCAGCAGCCCGACTGGGGACACCGGGGAGCTGTTTTTT.

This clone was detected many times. For the CDR3, the DNA is TGTGCCAGCCGTAGGGGGCCCACAGATACGCAGTATTTT. Its protein product is CASRRGPTDTQYF. The rearrangement links TRBV2 to TRBJ2-3, with 7 positions matching TRBD1. CDR1 is SNHLY and CDR2 is FYNNEI in the germline V gene. The V gene end was trimmed by 8 bases and the J gene end by 2 bases; junction bases not matched to a gene: 4. CDR3 size: 13 residues.

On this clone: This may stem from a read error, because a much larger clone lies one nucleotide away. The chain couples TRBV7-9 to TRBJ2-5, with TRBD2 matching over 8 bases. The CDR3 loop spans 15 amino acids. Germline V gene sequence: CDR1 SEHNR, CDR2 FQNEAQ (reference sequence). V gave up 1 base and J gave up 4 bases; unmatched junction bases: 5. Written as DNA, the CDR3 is TGTGCCAGCAGCTTAGGGCTAGCGGGTTTAGAGACCCAGTACTTC. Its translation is CASSLGLAGLETQYF.

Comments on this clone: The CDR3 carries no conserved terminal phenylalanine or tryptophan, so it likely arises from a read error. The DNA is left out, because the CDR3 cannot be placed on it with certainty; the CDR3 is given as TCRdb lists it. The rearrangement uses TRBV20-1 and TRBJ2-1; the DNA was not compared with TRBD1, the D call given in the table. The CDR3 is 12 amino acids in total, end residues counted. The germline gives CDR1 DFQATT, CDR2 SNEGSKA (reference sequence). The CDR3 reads CSAREGRDGEFY.

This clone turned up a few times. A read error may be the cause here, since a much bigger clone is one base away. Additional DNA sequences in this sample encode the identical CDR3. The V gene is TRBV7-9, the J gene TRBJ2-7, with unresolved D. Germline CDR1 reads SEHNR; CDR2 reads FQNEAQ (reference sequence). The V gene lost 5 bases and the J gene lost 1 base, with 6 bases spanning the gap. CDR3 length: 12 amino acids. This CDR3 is CASSGRSYEQYF. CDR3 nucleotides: TGTGCCAGCAGCGGGCGTTCCTACGAGCAGTACTTC.

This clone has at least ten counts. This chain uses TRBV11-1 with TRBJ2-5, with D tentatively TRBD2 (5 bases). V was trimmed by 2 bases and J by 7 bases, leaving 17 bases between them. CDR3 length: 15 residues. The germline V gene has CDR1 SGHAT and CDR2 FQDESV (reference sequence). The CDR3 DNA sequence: TGTGCCAGCAGCTTATTGGGAGCCCGACTCGGGACCCAGTACTTC. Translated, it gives CASSLLGARLGTQYF.

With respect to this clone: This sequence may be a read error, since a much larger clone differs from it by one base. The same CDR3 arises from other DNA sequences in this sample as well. The CDR3, as DNA: TGCAGTGTCCCTCCCGACAGGGCTACGGGGACCCAGTACTTC. It encodes CSVPPDRATGTQYF. The rearrangement uses TRBV20-1 and TRBJ2-5; 7 bases agree with TRBD1. This CDR3 comprises 14 residues. Germline loops: CDR1 DFQATT, CDR2 SNEGSKA (reference sequence). V was clipped by 7 bases and J by 7 bases; unmatched bases: 15.

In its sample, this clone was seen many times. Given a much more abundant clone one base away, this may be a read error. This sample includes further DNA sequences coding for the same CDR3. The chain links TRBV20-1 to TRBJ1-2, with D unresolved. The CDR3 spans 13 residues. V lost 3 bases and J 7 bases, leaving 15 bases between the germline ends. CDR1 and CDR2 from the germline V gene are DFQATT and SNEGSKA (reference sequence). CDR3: CSASEEQLRGYTF. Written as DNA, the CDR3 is TGCAGTGCTAGCGAGGAGCAACTTCGTGGCTACACCTTC.

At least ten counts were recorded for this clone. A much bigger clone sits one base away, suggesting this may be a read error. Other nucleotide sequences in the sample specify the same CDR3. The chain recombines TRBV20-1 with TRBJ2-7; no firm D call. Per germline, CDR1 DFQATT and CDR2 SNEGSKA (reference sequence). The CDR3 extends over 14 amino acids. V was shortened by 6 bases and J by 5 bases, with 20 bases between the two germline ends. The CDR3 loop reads CSATRTPALNEQYF. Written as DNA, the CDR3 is TGCAGTGCCACGAGGACCCCTGCTTTAAACGAGCAGTACTTC.

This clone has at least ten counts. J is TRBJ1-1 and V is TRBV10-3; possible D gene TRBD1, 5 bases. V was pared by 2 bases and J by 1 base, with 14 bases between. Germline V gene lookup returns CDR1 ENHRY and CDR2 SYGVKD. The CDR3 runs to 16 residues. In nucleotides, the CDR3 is TGTGCCATCAGTGAGGGAGGGGCAGTAGGGAACACTGAAGCTTTCTTT. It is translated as CAISEGGAVGNTEAFF.

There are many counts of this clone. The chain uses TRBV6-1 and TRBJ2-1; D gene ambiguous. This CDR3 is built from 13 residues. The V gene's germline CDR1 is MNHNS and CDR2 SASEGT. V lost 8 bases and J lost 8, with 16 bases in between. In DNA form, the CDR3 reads TGTGCCAGCTTTGTAGGGTCAGTCGATGAGCAGTTCTTC. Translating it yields CASFVGSVDEQFF.

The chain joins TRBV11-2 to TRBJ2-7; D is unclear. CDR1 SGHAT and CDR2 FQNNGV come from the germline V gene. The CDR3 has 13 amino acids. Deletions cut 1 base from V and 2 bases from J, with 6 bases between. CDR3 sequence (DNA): TGTGCCAGCAGCTTAGGAGCCACCTACGAGCAGTACTTC. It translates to CASSLGATYEQYF.

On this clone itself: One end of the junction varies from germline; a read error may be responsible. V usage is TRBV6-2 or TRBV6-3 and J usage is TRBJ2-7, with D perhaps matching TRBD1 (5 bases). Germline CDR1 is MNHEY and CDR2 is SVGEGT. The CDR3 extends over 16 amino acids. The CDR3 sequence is CASSNEQATDTYEQYF. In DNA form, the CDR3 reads TGTGCTAGCAGCAACGAACAGGCAACAGATACCTACGAGCAGTACTTC.

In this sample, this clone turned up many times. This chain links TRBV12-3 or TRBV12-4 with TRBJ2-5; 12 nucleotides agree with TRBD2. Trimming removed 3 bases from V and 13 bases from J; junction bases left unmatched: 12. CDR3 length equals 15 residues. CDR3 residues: CASSFSVLAGGYRYF. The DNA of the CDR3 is TGTGCCAGCAGTTTTTCAGTACTAGCGGGGGGCTATCGGTACTTC.

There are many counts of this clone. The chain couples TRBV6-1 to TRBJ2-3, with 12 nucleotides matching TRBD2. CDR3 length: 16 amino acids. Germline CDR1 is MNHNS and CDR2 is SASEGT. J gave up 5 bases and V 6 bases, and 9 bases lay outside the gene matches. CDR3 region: CASRRTSGLAGDTQYF. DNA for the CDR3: TGTGCCAGCAGGAGGACCTCGGGACTAGCGGGAGATACGCAGTATTTT.

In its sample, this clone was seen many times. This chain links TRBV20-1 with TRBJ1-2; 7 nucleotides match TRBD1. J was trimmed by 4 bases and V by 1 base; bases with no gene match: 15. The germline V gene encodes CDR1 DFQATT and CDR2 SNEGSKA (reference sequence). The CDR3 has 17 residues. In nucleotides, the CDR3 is TGCAGTGCTAGAGCACAGGGGTTGAGCGGGGACATCTATGGCTACACCTTC. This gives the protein CSARAQGLSGDIYGYTF.

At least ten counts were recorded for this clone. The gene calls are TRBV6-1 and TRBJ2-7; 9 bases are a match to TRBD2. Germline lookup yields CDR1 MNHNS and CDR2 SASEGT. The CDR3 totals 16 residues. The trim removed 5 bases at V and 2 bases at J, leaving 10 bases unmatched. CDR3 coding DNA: TGTGCCAGCAGTCCCCGACTAGCGGAAACGCCCTACGAGCAGTACTTC. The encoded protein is CASSPRLAETPYEQYF.

The CDR3 reads CASSPRGRFMNTEAFF. The CDR3 DNA reads TGTGCCAGCAGCCCCCGGGGACGCTTCATGAACACTGAAGCTTTCTTT. V gene TRBV5-6 combines with J gene TRBJ1-1; the D gene is possibly TRBD1 (5 bases). The CDR3 sequence is 16 residues long. CDR1 and CDR2 (germline): SGHDT, YYEEEE. Trimming pared 4 bases from V and 0 bases from J, leaving 16 bases between.

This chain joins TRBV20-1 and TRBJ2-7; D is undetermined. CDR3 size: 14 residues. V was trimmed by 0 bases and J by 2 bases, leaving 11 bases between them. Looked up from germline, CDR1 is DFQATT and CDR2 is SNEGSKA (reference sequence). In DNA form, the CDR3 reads TGCAGTGCTAGAGATCCCCACACCGCCTACGAGCAGTACTTC. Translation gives CSARDPHTAYEQYF.

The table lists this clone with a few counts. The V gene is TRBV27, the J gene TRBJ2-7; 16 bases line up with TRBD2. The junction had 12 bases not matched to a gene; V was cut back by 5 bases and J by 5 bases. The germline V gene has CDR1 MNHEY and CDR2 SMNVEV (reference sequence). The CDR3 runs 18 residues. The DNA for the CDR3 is TGTGCCAGCAGTCCACTCCCCGGTGGGACTAGCGGGAGGGACGAGCAGTACTTC. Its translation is CASSPLPGGTSGRDEQYF.